This T cell receptor beta chain was identified in a study of blood T cells in healthy people across ages. Total RNA extracted from each sample amounted to at least 6 micrograms. V lost 6 bases and J 11 bases, leaving 28 bases between the germline ends. This CDR3 comprises 15 residues. The V gene's germline CDR1 is DFQATT and CDR2 SNEGSKA (reference sequence). Overall study findings and caveats: In these data, TCR beta diversity tracked strongly with naive T cell percentage. Across the age range, TCR beta diversity per million T cells fell in a roughly linear way. In long-lived donors, naive CD4+ cell counts and diversity exceeded those of aged donors.

In regard to this clonotype: Its matching antigen is unknown.

Using a J-beta primer mix together with a sample-barcoded 5' primer, a second PCR was run for roughly 7 to 12 cycles. From the 5' RACE reads, TCRdb called clonotypes with MiXCR, one entry per CDR3 protein. The sample shows 850,000 to 950,000 distinct CDR3 sequences, 29% of them seen only once. The chain combines TRBV20-1 with TRBJ2-5, with D tentatively TRBD2 (7 bases). The sequence was obtained from an elderly woman in good health. Input material: blood. The CDR3 region is CSAGGGGSSYNEQYF. The DNA for the CDR3 is TGCAGTGCCGGTGGGGGGGGCAGCTCCTACAATGAGCAGTACTTC.